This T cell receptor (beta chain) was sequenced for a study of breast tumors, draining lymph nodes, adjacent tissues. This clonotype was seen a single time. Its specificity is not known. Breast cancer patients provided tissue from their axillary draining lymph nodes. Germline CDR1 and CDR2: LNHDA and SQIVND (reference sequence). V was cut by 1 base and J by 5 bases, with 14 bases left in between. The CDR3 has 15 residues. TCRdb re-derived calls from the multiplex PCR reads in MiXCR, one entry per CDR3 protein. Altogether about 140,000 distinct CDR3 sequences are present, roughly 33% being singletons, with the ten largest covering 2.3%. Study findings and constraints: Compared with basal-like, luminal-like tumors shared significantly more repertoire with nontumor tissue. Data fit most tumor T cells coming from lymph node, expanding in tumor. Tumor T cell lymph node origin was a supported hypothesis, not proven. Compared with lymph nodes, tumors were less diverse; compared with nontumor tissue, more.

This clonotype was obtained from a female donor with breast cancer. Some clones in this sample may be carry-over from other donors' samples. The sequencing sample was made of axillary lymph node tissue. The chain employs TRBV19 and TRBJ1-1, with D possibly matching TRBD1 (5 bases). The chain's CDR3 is CASSIGGGGVTEAFF. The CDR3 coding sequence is TGTGCCAGTAGTATAGGTGGCGGAGGGGTAACTGAAGCTTTCTTT. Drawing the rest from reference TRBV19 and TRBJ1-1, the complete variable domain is DGGITQSPKYLFRKEGQNVTLSCEQNLNHDAMYWYRQDPGQGLRLIYYSQIVNDFQKGDIAEGYSVSREKKESFPLTVTSAQKNPTAFYLCASSIGGGGVTEAFFGQGTRLTVV.